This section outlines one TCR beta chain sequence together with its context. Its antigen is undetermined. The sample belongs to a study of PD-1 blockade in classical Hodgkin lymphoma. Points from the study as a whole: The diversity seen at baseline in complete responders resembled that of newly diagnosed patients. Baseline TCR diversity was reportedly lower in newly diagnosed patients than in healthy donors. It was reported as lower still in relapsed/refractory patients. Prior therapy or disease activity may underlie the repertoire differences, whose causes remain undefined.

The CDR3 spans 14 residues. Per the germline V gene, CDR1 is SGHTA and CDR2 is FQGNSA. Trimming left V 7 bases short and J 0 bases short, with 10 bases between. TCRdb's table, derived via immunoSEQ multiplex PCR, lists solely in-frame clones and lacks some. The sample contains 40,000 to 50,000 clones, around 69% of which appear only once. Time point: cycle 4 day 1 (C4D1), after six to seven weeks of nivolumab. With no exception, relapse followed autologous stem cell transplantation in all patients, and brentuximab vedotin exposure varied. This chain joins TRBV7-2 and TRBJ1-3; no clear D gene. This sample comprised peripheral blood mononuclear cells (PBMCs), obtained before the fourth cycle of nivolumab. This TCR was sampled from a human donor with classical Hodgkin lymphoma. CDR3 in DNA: TGTGCCAGCACCACAGCTAGCTCTGGAAACACCATATATTTT. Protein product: CASTTASSGNTIYF.